This T cell receptor beta chain stems from a study of blood T cell repertoires in COVID-19. On the study more broadly: From the United States, Italy and Spain came samples of acute and convalescent COVID-19.

Sequencing was performed with immunoSEQ multiplex PCR; in TCRdb, only in-frame clones are kept and a portion is missing. Of about 200,000 clones listed, approximately 90% were seen once; the top ten hold approximately 2.2%. Germline values: CDR1 GTSNPN, CDR2 SVGIG (reference sequence). Trimming at V came to 2 bases and at J to 4 bases, leaving 4 bases not matched to a gene. The CDR3 loop spans 14 amino acids. Participants were aged about 18 to 90 years from roughly 26 US areas. Donors were grouped by their self-reported clinical history. This TCR was recovered from a woman aged 30 to 39 who had recovered from COVID-19. The chain carries TRBV30 and TRBJ1-2, with TRBD1 matching 10 bases. The sample taken for sequencing was PBMCs or T cells enriched from blood (not recorded which). The CDR3 region has the DNA TGTGCCTGGAGTTGGACAGGGGGGCTCTATGGCTACACCTTC. Protein sequence: CAWSWTGGLYGYTF.